This note documents a single T cell receptor beta chain sequence. This entry belongs to a study of blood T cell repertoires in COVID-19. Study-level information: The analysed material was cDNA or gDNA that came from T cells, B-cell-depleted T cells, or PBMCs.

Assay used: immunoSEQ multiplex PCR; TCRdb lists only in-frame clones, some missing. The sample consists of around 230,000 clones, roughly 88% of them appearing once. CDR1 is MGHRA and CDR2 is YSYEKL in the germline V gene. The V gene lost 1 base and the J gene lost 5 bases, with 14 bases spanning the gap. The CDR3 runs 15 residues. The J gene is TRBJ2-5, the V gene TRBV4-1, with TRBD1 as a possible D gene (5 bases). The source of this sequence is a man between 25 and 39 years old who had recovered from COVID-19. The specimen was peripheral blood. CDR3 sequence: CASSQGGTGRETQYF. CDR3 coding DNA: TGCGCCAGCAGCCAAGGGGGCACCGGTCGGGAGACCCAGTACTTC.